Listed below are T cell receptor beta chains from one sample, sequenced in a study of T cell responses to AZD1222 COVID-19 vaccine. The repertoire was sequenced with immunoSEQ multiplex PCR; TCRdb's copy has only in-frame clones and lacks some. The sample contains approximately 88,000 clones, 70% to 90% of which appear only once. This material consisted of peripheral blood, taken 28 days after the second AZD1222 dose. The receptors were gathered from an adult who received the AZD1222 COVID-19 vaccine. The CDR3 runs from the conserved cysteine through the conserved F or W. A D gene is named only where the DNA matches it firmly. Rows may omit the clone size; those that give it use once, few, many or a size class.

clone_size,j_call,v_call,d_call,cdr3_aa,cdr3_nt
.,TRBJ1-3,TRBV4-1,.,CASSHRPGMSSGNTIYF,TGCGCCAGCAGCCACCGCCCAGGGATGAGCTCTGGAAACACCATATATTTT
.,TRBJ1-5,TRBV12-3/TRBV12-4,.,CASSFSSQPQHF,TGTGCCAGCAGTTTTAGTTCTCAGCCCCAGCATTTT
.,TRBJ1-1,TRBV7-9,.,CASSLLGGWMNTEAFF,TGTGCCAGCAGCTTACTGGGCGGATGGATGAACACTGAAGCTTTCTTT
.,TRBJ2-3,TRBV5-1,TRBD2,CASSSSGTSGGAGPDTQYF,TGCGCCAGCAGTTCTTCCGGGACTAGCGGGGGGGCTGGCCCGGATACGCAGTATTTT
once,TRBJ2-1,TRBV4-2,.,CASSQDRSASRYNEQFF,TGTGCCAGCAGCCAAGATCGGTCGGCTAGTCGCTACAATGAGCAGTTCTTC
.,TRBJ1-6,TRBV5-1,.,CASSQEDNSPLHF,TGCGCCAGCAGCCAGGAGGATAATTCACCCCTCCACTTT
.,TRBJ1-2,TRBV13,TRBD1,CASSPGTGGSGYTF,TGTGCCAGCAGCCCCGGGACAGGGGGCTCTGGCTACACCTTC
.,TRBJ1-2,TRBV27,TRBD1,CASSLMGTGYGYTF,TGTGCCAGCAGTTTAATGGGGACAGGCTATGGCTACACCTTC
.,TRBJ1-1,TRBV12-5,TRBD1,CASAWDSFMNTEAFF,TGTGCTAGTGCCTGGGACAGCTTCATGAACACTGAAGCTTTCTTT
.,TRBJ2-3,TRBV12-3/TRBV12-4,.,CASSNGNTDTQYF,TGTGCCAGCAGTAACGGAAACACAGATACGCAGTATTTT
.,TRBJ1-5,TRBV6-5,.,CASSNRQANQPQHF,TGTGCCAGCAGTAACAGACAGGCAAATCAGCCCCAGCATTTT
.,TRBJ1-1,TRBV11-2,.,CASSLGGTRYTEAFF,TGTGCCAGCAGCTTAGGAGGGACCCGTTACACTGAAGCTTTCTTT
.,TRBJ2-1,TRBV11-2,TRBD2,CASSLDRASGYNEQFF,TGTGCCAGCAGCTTAGATCGGGCTAGCGGGTACAATGAGCAGTTCTTC
few,TRBJ2-3,TRBV3-1/TRBV3-2,.,CASSQDQGRTDTQYF,TGTGCCAGCAGCCAAGATCAGGGGCGCACAGATACGCAGTATTTT
.,TRBJ1-5,TRBV7-9,.,CASSLGGYSNQPQHF,TGTGCCAGCAGCTTAGGCGGGTATAGCAATCAGCCCCAGCATTTT
.,TRBJ1-3,TRBV11-3,.,CASSYEGQLSGNTIYF,TGTGCCAGCAGCTACGAGGGACAACTCTCTGGAAACACCATATATTTT
.,TRBJ2-3,TRBV5-1,TRBD2,CASSPGLAGSTDTQYF,TGCGCCAGCAGCCCAGGACTAGCGGGGAGCACAGATACGCAGTATTTT
.,TRBJ2-1,TRBV3-1/TRBV3-2,TRBD2,CASSQLRLAGGRPDNEQFF,TGTGCCAGCAGCCAACTGAGACTAGCGGGGGGAAGACCTGACAATGAGCAGTTCTTC
.,TRBJ2-7,TRBV5-1,TRBD1,CASSEGQGQGEQYF,TGCGCCAGCAGCGAGGGACAGGGGCAGGGCGAGCAGTACTTC
.,TRBJ2-5,TRBV3-1/TRBV3-2,TRBD2,CASRPGGPQETQYF,TGTGCCAGCAGGCCGGGGGGGCCCCAAGAGACCCAGTACTTC
.,TRBJ2-3,TRBV5-1,TRBD1,CASSSTGTGTDTQYF,TGCGCCAGCAGCTCAACCGGGACAGGCACAGATACGCAGTATTTT
.,TRBJ1-1,TRBV18,.,CASSPQGEVTEAFF,TGTGCCAGCTCACCACAGGGCGAGGTCACTGAAGCTTTCTTT
.,TRBJ1-2,TRBV20-1,.,CSASWGANLGYTF,TGCAGTGCTAGTTGGGGGGCGAATTTGGGCTACACCTTC
.,TRBJ1-1,TRBV5-5,.,CASSLLGLEAFF,TGTGCCAGCAGCTTGTTGGGACTCGAAGCTTTCTTT
.,TRBJ1-1,TRBV11-2,TRBD1,CASSSWTGGKIGAFF,TGTGCCAGCAGCTCATGGACAGGGGGAAAAATCGGGGCTTTCTTT
.,TRBJ1-2,TRBV11-2,.,CASRPSGDYGYTF,TGTGCCAGCAGACCCTCGGGGGACTATGGCTACACCTTC
.,TRBJ2-7,TRBV19,.,CASSRPGVESEQYF,TGTGCCAGTAGTCGCCCGGGGGTCGAGAGCGAGCAGTACTTC
.,TRBJ1-1,TRBV12-3/TRBV12-4,.,CASSLFTLYAFF,TGTGCCAGCAGTTTGTTCACTCTTTATGCTTTCTTT
.,TRBJ1-1,TRBV5-8,.,CASSYTSGNTEAFF,TGTGCCAGCAGTTATACATCAGGGAACACTGAAGCTTTCTTT
once,TRBJ1-6,TRBV2,TRBD1,CASSGRDRHNSPLHF,TGTGCCAGCAGTGGGAGGGACAGGCATAATTCACCCCTCCACTTT
.,TRBJ1-5,TRBV18,.,CASSPTVDSNQPQHF,TGTGCCAGCTCACCGACGGTTGATAGCAATCAGCCCCAGCATTTT
.,TRBJ1-2,TRBV7-2,.,CASTPGWDGDYGYTF,TGTGCCAGCACCCCCGGGTGGGACGGGGACTATGGCTACACCTTC
once,TRBJ2-3,TRBV29-1,.,CSVPIPTDTQYF,TGCAGCGTTCCAATACCCACAGATACGCAGTATTTT
.,TRBJ1-3,TRBV5-4,TRBD1,CASSSGQEGNTIYF,TGTGCCAGCAGCTCGGGACAGGAAGGAAACACCATATATTTT
.,TRBJ2-7,TRBV25-1,.,CASRGYYEQYF,TGTGCCAGCAGGGGTTACTACGAGCAGTACTTC
.,TRBJ1-2,TRBV19,.,CASTGNYGYTF,TGTGCCAGTACCGGGAACTATGGCTACACCTTC
.,TRBJ1-3,TRBV6-5,.,CASRQGISGNTIYF,TGTGCCAGCAGGCAGGGGATATCAGGAAACACCATATATTTT
.,TRBJ1-5,TRBV5-6,TRBD1,CASSAYRGSNQPQHF,TGTGCCAGCAGCGCCTACAGGGGGAGCAATCAGCCCCAGCATTTT
.,TRBJ1-2,TRBV6-2/TRBV6-3,TRBD1,CASSRGQGARYGYTF,TGTGCCAGCAGCCGGGGACAGGGGGCCCGGTATGGCTACACCTTC
.,TRBJ2-2,TRBV6-5,.,CASKVGGTGELFF,TGTGCCAGCAAAGTGGGTGGAACCGGGGAGCTGTTTTTT
few,TRBJ1-2,TRBV7-2,TRBD1,CASSFWTGANGGYTF,TGTGCCAGCAGCTTTTGGACAGGGGCTAATGGTGGCTACACCTTC
.,TRBJ1-1,TRBV6-5,.,CASSYAERGNTEAFF,TGTGCCAGCAGTTACGCCGAGCGAGGGAACACTGAAGCTTTCTTT
.,TRBJ1-1,TRBV12-3/TRBV12-4,.,CASSLNGNTEAFF,TGTGCCAGCAGTTTAAACGGGAACACTGAAGCTTTCTTT
.,TRBJ1-2,TRBV5-1,TRBD1,CASSRGGNYGYTF,TGCGCCAGCAGTAGAGGGGGCAACTATGGCTACACCTTC
.,TRBJ1-1,TRBV10-1,.,CASSEAGATEAFF,TGCGCCAGCAGTGAGGCAGGGGCCACTGAAGCTTTCTTT
.,TRBJ1-1,TRBV29-1,.,CSGGTGRTEAFF,TGCAGCGGAGGGACCGGTCGCACTGAAGCTTTCTTT
.,TRBJ1-2,TRBV7-9,.,CASSSTDYGYTF,TGTGCCAGCAGCTCGACAGACTATGGCTACACCTTC
once,TRBJ1-2,TRBV19,TRBD1,CASSPQQGVYGYTF,TGTGCCAGTAGTCCCCAACAGGGGGTCTATGGCTACACCTTC